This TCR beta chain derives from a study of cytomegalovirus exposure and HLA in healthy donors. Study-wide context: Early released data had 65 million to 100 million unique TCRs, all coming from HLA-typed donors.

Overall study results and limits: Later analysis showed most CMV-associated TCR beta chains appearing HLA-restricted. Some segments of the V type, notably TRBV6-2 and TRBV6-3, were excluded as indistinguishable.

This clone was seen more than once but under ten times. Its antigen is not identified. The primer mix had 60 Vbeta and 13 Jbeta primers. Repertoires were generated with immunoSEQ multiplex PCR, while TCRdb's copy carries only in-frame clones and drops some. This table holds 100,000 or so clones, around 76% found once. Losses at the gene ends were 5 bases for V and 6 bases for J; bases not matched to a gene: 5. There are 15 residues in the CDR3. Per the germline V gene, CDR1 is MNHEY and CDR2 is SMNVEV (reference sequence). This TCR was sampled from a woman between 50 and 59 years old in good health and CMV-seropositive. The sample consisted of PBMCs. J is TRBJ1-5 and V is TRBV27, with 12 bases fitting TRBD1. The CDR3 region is CASSLGTGGRQPQHF. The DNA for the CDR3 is TGTGCCAGCAGTCTCGGGACAGGGGGCCGTCAGCCCCAGCATTTT.